This entry is about one T cell receptor beta chain. As yet, its antigen is unknown. The sample belongs to a study of cytomegalovirus exposure and HLA in healthy donors. General study points: Most observed TCR sequences were rare, whereas some public TCRs were detected in many donors.

The donors belonged to the roughly 120-subject validation cohort, separate from the roughly 600-subject first cohort. The CDR3 has 15 amino acids. CDR1 is SGDLS and CDR2 is YYNGEE in the germline V gene. Trimming took off 7 bases at V and 2 bases at J, with 16 bases between the two ends. Sequencing used immunoSEQ multiplex PCR; TCRdb keeps in-frame clones, though not all of them. The table shows some 110,000 clones, with roughly 86% occurring only once. The sample was PBMCs. The receptor was isolated from a man aged 18-30 years in good health and CMV-seronegative. The rearrangement joins TRBV9 to TRBJ2-1; weak D call: TRBD2 (7 bases). This CDR3 reads CASGGAGATYNEQFF. As DNA, the CDR3 is TGTGCCAGCGGGGGGGCGGGAGCTACCTACAATGAGCAGTTCTTC.